This T cell receptor (beta chain) was captured in a study of blood T cell repertoires in COVID-19. This clone was seen just once. Using immunoSEQ multiplex PCR, the repertoire was profiled, and TCRdb retains in-frame clones only, with some absent. The sample records about 380,000 clones, 70% to 90% being singletons. What was sequenced was peripheral blood. The receptor was derived from a middle-aged man with acute or convalescent COVID-19.

The CDR3 region has the DNA TGTGCCACCAGTGATAAACAGGACTATGGCTACACCTTC. Protein sequence: CATSDKQDYGYTF. V gene TRBV24-1 combines with J gene TRBJ1-2; D may be TRBD1 (5 bases). The CDR3 sequence is 13 residues long. Germline V gene sequence: CDR1 KGHDR, CDR2 SFDVKD. The V gene lost 3 bases and the J gene lost 3 bases, with 7 bases spanning the gap.